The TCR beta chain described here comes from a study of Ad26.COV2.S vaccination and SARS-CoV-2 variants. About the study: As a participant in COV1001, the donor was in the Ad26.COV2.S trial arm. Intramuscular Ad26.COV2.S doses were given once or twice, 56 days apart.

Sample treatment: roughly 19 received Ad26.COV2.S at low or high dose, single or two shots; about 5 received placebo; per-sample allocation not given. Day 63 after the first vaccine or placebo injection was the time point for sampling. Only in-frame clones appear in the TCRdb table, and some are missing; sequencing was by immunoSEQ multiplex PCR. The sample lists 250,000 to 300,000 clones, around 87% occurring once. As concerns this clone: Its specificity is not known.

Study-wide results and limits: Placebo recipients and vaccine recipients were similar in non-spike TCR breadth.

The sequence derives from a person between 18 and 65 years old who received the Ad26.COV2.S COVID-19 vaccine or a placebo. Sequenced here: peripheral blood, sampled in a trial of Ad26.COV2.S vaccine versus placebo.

For the CDR3, the DNA is TGCAGTGCTAGTCTTTGGGGACTAGCGGGAGTTTCCAATGAGCAGTTCTTC. Amino acid sequence: CSASLWGLAGVSNEQFF. This chain links TRBV20-1 with TRBJ2-1, with 14 bases aligning to TRBD2. Germline CDR1 reads DFQATT; CDR2 reads SNEGSKA (reference sequence). This CDR3 spans 17 amino acids. J was trimmed by 6 bases and V by 3 bases; bases with no gene match: 10.